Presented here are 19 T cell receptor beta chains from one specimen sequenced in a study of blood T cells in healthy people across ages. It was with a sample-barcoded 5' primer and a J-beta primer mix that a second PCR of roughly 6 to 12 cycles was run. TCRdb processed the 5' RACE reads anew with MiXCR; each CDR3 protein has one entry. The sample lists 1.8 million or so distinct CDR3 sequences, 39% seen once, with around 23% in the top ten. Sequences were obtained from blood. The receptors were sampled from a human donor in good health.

The CDR3 spells CSASQRGLGAQYF. The CDR3 region has the DNA TGCAGTGCTAGTCAGAGGGGGCTAGGGGCCCAGTACTTC. The V and J genes are TRBV20-1 and TRBJ2-5; 7 positions match TRBD1. CDR3 length equals 13 residues. Trimming at V came to 3 bases and at J to 9 bases, leaving 10 bases not matched to a gene. Germline assignment: CDR1 DFQATT and CDR2 SNEGSKA (reference sequence).

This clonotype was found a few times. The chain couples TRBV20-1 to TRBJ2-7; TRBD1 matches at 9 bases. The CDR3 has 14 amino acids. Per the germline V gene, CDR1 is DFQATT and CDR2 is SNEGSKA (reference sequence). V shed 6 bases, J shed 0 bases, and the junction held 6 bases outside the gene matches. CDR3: CSAITGGSSYEQYF. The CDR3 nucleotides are TGCAGTGCAATCACAGGGGGCAGCTCCTACGAGCAGTACTTC.

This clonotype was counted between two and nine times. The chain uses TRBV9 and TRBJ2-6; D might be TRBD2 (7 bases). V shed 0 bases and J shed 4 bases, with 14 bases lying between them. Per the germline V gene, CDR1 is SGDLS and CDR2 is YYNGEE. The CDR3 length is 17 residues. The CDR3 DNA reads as TGTGCCAGCAGCGTAGAGGGCGGGGGCTCGGGGGCCAACGTCCTGACTTTC. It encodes CASSVEGGGSGANVLTF.

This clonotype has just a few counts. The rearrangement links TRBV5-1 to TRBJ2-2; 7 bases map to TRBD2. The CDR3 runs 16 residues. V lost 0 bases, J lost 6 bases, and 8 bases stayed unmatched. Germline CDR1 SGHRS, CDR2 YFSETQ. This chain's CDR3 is CASSLGLALWAGELFF. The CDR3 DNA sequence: TGCGCCAGCAGCTTGGGACTAGCCTTATGGGCCGGGGAGCTGTTTTTT. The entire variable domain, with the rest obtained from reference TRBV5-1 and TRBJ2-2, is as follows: KAGVTQTPRYLIKTRGQQVTLSCSPISGHRSVSWYQQTPGQGLQFLFEYFSETQRNKGNFPGRFSGRQFSNSRSEMNVSTLELGDSALYLCASSLGLALWAGELFFGEGSRLTVL.

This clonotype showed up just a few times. This CDR3 is CASSPGQTIYGYTF. The CDR3 DNA reads as TGTGCCAGCAGCCCGGGACAGACAATCTATGGCTACACCTTC. J is TRBJ1-2 and V is TRBV9, with TRBD1 matching 7 bases. Trimming took 4 bases from V and 4 from J; bases not matched to a gene: 7. The CDR3 length is 14 residues. Per the germline V gene, CDR1 is SGDLS and CDR2 is YYNGEE.

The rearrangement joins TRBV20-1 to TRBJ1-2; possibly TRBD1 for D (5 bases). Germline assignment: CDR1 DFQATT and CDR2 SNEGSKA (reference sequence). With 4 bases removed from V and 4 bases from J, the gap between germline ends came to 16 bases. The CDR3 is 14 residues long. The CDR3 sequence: CSATGTTESYGYTF. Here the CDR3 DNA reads TGCAGTGCTACAGGGACGACAGAGAGCTATGGCTACACCTTC.

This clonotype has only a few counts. DNA for the CDR3: TGCGCCAGCAGCCCCGCGGTAGCTAGGGGTGAAAACTATGGCTACACCTTC. Amino acids: CASSPAVARGENYGYTF. The V call is TRBV4-3, the J call TRBJ1-2; D may be TRBD1 (5 bases). From germline, CDR1 is LGHNA and CDR2 YSLEER. V shed 4 bases and J shed 2 bases, with 20 bases lying between them. CDR3 length equals 17 residues.

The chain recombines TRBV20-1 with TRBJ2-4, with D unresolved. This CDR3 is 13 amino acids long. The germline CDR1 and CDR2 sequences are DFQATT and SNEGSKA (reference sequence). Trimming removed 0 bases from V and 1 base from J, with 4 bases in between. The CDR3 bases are TGCAGTGCTAGAGAGAGGGCCAAAAACATTCAGTACTTC. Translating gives CSARERAKNIQYF.

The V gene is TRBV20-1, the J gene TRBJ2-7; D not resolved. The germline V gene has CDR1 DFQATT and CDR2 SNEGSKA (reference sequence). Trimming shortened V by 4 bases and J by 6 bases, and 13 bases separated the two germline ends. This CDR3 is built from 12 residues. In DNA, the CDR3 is TGCAGTGCTACACCGCGAGGCAGCGAGCAGTACTTC. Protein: CSATPRGSEQYF.

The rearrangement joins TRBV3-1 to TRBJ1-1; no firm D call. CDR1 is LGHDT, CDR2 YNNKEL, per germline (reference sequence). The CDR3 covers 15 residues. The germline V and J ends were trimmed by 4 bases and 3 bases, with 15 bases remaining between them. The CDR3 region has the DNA TGTGCCAGCAGCCCGACCCACTGGAGCGACACTGAAGCTTTCTTT. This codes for CASSPTHWSDTEAFF.

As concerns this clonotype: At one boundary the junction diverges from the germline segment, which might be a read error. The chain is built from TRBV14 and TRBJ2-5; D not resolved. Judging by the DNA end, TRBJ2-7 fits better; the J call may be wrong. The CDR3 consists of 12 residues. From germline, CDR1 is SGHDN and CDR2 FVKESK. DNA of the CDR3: TGTGCCAGCTGCCAAGGCCTATACGAGCAGTACTTC. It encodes CASCQGLYEQYF.

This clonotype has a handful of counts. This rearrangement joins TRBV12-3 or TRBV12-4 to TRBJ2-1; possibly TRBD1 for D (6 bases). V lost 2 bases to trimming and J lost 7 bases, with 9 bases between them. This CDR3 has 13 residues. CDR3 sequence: CASSLLQGNEQFF. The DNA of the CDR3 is TGTGCCAGCAGTTTATTACAGGGAAATGAGCAGTTCTTC.

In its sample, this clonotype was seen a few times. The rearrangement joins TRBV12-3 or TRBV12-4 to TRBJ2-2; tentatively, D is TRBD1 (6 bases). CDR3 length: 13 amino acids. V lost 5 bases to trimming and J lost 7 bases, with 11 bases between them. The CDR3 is CASSAGVYGELFF. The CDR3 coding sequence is TGTGCCAGCAGTGCAGGGGTTTACGGGGAGCTGTTTTTT.

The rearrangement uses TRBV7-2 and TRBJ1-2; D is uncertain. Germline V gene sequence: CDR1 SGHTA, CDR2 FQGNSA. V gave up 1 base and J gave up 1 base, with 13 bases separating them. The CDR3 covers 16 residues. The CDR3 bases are TGTGCCAGCAGCTTAGGTATAGGTGTTGGTAACTATGGCTACACCTTC. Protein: CASSLGIGVGNYGYTF.

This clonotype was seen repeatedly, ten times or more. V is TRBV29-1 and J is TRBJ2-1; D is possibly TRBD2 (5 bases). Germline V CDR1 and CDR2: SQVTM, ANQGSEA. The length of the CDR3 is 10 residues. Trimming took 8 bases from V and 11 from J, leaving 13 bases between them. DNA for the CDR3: TGCAGCTCTCTCGGGGTTCAGCAGTTCTTC. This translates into CSSLGVQQFF.

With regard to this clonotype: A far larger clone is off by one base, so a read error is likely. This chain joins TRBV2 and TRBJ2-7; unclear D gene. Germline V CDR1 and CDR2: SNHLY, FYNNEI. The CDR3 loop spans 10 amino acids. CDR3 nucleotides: TGTACCAGCAGTGACTACGAGCAGTACTTC. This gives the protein CTSSDYEQYF.

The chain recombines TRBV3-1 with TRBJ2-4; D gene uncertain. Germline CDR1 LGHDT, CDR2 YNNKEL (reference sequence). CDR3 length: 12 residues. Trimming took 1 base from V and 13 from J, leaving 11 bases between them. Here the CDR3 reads CASSQVNDGQYF. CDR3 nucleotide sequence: TGTGCCAGCAGCCAAGTAAACGACGGGCAGTACTTC.

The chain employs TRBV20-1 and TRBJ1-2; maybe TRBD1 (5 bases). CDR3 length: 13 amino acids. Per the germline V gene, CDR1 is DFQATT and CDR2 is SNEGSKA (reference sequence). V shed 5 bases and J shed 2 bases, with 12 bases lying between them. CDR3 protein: CSALRTLNYGYTF. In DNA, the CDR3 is TGCAGTGCTCTCAGGACACTCAACTATGGCTACACCTTC.

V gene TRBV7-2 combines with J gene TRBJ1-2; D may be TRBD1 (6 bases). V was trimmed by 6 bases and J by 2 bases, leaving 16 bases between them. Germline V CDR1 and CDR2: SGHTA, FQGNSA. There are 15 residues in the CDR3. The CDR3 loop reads CASRAQGGENYGYTF. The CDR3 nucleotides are TGTGCCAGCAGGGCACAGGGTGGGGAGAACTATGGCTACACCTTC.